Listed below are T cell receptor beta chains from one sample, sequenced in a study of regulatory T cells in long-lasting Graves disease. TCRdb analysed the multiplex PCR reads with MiXCR anew, one entry per CDR3 protein. The sample has around 400,000 distinct CDR3 sequences, around 15% seen once. The source material was peripheral blood mononuclear cells (PBMCs), sampled at new diagnosis, from a patient treated with antithyroid drugs. Receptors originate from a female donor with Graves disease. Each CDR3 is given with its conserved first and last residue. The D gene is left open where the match is weak. A clone size is listed for some rows: how often the clone was seen (once, few, many), or a class if it is expanded.

size	D	V	J	CDR3	DNA
few	TRBD2	TRBV9	TRBJ2-3	CASSATAGGPPDTQYF	TGTGCCAGCAGCGCAACAGCGGGAGGGCCACCAGATACGCAGTATTTT
few	.	TRBV4-1	TRBJ1-2	CASSQPSYGYTF	TGCGCCAGCAGCCAACCGTCCTATGGCTACACCTTC
many	.	TRBV2	TRBJ1-5	CASSDGGDQPQHF	TGTGCCAGCAGTGATGGGGGGGATCAGCCCCAGCATTTT
.	TRBD2	TRBV7-9	TRBJ2-5	CASSPTFRSGRALETQYF	TGTGCCAGCAGCCCGACGTTTAGGAGCGGGAGGGCGCTGGAGACCCAGTACTTC
.	TRBD1	TRBV20-1	TRBJ2-7	CSARDPNRGQGEQYF	TGCAGTGCTAGAGACCCGAACAGGGGGCAAGGGGAGCAGTACTTC
many	.	TRBV6-2/TRBV6-3	TRBJ1-5	CASSTTEQDQPQHF	TGTGCCAGCAGCACAACCGAACAGGATCAGCCCCAGCATTTT
many	.	TRBV20-1	TRBJ1-4	CSARDIRLDEKLFF	TGCAGTGCTAGAGATATACGACTAGATGAAAAACTGTTTTTT
many	.	TRBV6-1	TRBJ1-6	CASSTGRENSPLHF	TGTGCCAGCAGTACAGGGAGGGAGAATTCACCCCTCCACTTT
many	TRBD2	TRBV20-1	TRBJ2-1	CSARDPSGRVEQFF	TGCAGTGCTAGAGATCCTAGCGGGAGGGTTGAGCAGTTCTTC
many	.	TRBV28	TRBJ2-3	CASTGPGKVDTQYF	TGTGCCAGCACTGGGCCCGGGAAGGTGGATACGCAGTATTTT
many	.	TRBV7-2	TRBJ1-3	CASSPTDFGPYGNTIYF	TGTGCCAGCAGCCCTACGGACTTTGGTCCATACGGAAACACCATATATTTT
many	TRBD1	TRBV4-3	TRBJ1-1	CASSPAGTGGDTEAFF	TGCGCCAGCAGCCCCGCCGGGACAGGGGGTGACACTGAAGCTTTCTTT
once	TRBD2	TRBV7-8	TRBJ2-7	CASSLARASGTEQYF	TGTGCCAGCAGCTTAGCTCGAGCTAGCGGGACCGAGCAGTACTTC
.	.	TRBV19	TRBJ2-2	CASSIGGETPTGELFF	TGTGCCAGTAGTATAGGAGGGGAGACCCCCACCGGGGAGCTGTTTTTT